Shown below are 22 T cell receptor beta chains from a single sample sequenced in a study of regulatory T cells in long-lasting Graves disease. As to time point: persistent/refractory GD, antithyroid drugs over 5 years with positive TRAb. The authors made the TCR library using RNA they extracted from PBMCs. Building the TCR beta libraries relied on iRepertoire HTBI primers, and CDR3 regions underwent Arm-PCR. One entry per CDR3 protein, called by TCRdb with MiXCR from the multiplex PCR reads. The sample includes roughly 450,000 distinct CDR3 sequences, about a quarter seen only once; the top ten take about 26%. Sequences were derived from peripheral blood mononuclear cells (PBMCs), sampled when the disease was refractory, from a patient treated with antithyroid drugs. The receptors were gathered from a female donor with Graves disease.

At least ten counts were recorded for this clonotype. The rearrangement uses TRBV7-8 and TRBJ1-1, with TRBD1 as a possible D gene (5 bases). The germline CDR1 and CDR2 sequences are SGHVS and FQNEAQ. Trimming removed 1 base from V and 2 bases from J, with 14 bases in between. This CDR3 is 16 amino acids long. The CDR3 sequence is CASSLVPAGTNTEAFF. The CDR3 DNA sequence: TGTGCCAGCAGCTTAGTTCCGGCAGGGACCAACACTGAAGCTTTCTTT.

This chain links TRBV4-2 with TRBJ2-7, with 14 bases identical to TRBD2. V shed 6 bases, J shed 2 bases, and the junction held 12 bases outside the gene matches. This CDR3 region has 18 residues. CDR1 and CDR2 (germline): LGHNA, YNFKEQ. CDR3 DNA: TGTGCCAGCAGTAGGGGACTAGCGGGGGTGCAAAACACCTACGAGCAGTACTTC. Amino acids: CASSRGLAGVQNTYEQYF.

This clonotype was recorded many times. The chain is built from TRBV11-2 and TRBJ1-1, with D perhaps matching TRBD1 (5 bases). Germline-derived CDR1 and CDR2 are SGHAT and FQNNGV. Deletions cut 5 bases from V and 5 bases from J, with 12 bases between. The CDR3 loop spans 13 amino acids. The CDR3 is CASSLQEQTEAFF. The CDR3 DNA sequence: TGTGCCAGCAGCCTACAGGAGCAGACTGAAGCTTTCTTT. Combining the CDR3 with reference TRBV11-2 and TRBJ1-1 gives the whole variable domain EAGVAQSPRYKIIEKRQSVAFWCNPISGHATLYWYQQILGQGPKLLIQFQNNGVVDDSQLPKDRFSAERLKGVDSTLKIQPAKLEDSAVYLCASSLQEQTEAFFGQGTRLTVV.

This chain links TRBV12-3 or TRBV12-4 with TRBJ2-3; D not resolved. V lost 6 bases and J lost 2, with 9 bases in between. The CDR3 has 13 amino acids. CDR3 DNA sequence: TGTGCCAGCAGCCCCCCGCACACAGATACGCAGTATTTT. Translation gives CASSPPHTDTQYF.

This clonotype was counted ten times or more. CDR3 nucleotide sequence: TGTGCCAGCAGCTTACGACAGGGAAGCTCCTATAATTCACCCCTCCACTTT. It is translated as CASSLRQGSSYNSPLHF. The chain couples TRBV11-2 to TRBJ1-6, with 7 bases fitting TRBD1. The CDR3 is made up of 17 amino acids. Germline-derived CDR1 and CDR2 are SGHAT and FQNNGV. Trimming at V came to 2 bases and at J to 0 bases, leaving 4 bases not matched to a gene.

V is TRBV9 and J is TRBJ2-7; the D gene could be TRBD1 or TRBD2 (5 bases each). This CDR3 comprises 13 residues. With 3 bases removed from V and 4 bases from J, the gap between germline ends came to 11 bases. The germline gives CDR1 SGDLS, CDR2 YYNGEE. This chain's CDR3 is CASSDGASYEQYF. The CDR3, as DNA: TGTGCCAGCAGCGACGGGGCATCATACGAGCAGTACTTC.

The CDR3 region is CASSGVRWSDSPLHF. DNA of the CDR3: TGTGCCAGCTCAGGGGTCAGGTGGAGTGATTCACCCCTCCACTTT. This chain uses TRBV7-9 with TRBJ1-6; tentatively, D is TRBD1 (6 bases). V gave up 8 bases and J gave up 8 bases, with 19 bases separating them. The CDR3 covers 15 residues. In germline, CDR1 is SEHNR, CDR2 FQNEAQ (reference sequence).

The chain combines TRBV7-6 with TRBJ2-5; possible D gene TRBD2, 5 bases. The CDR3 is made up of 16 amino acids. Germline V gene data show CDR1 as SGHVS and CDR2 as FNYEAQ. V was pared by 5 bases and J by 5 bases, with 21 bases between. The CDR3 here is CASSLGVARHEETQYF. CDR3 bases: TGTGCCAGCAGCCTCGGGGTGGCCCGACACGAGGAGACCCAGTACTTC.

The chain combines TRBV2 with TRBJ2-1, with TRBD2 matching over 7 bases. The germline CDR1 and CDR2 sequences are SNHLY and FYNNEI. CDR3 length equals 14 residues. V lost 5 bases to trimming and J lost 7 bases; unmatched junction nucleotides: 8. The CDR3: CASSSTSPRNEQFF. CDR3 in DNA: TGTGCCAGCAGTTCGACTAGCCCCCGGAATGAGCAGTTCTTC. The full variable domain, completed using reference TRBV2 and TRBJ2-1, is EPEVTQTPSHQVTQMGQEVILRCVPISNHLYFYWYRQILGQKVEFLVSFYNNEISEKSEIFDDQFSVERPDGSNFTLKIRSTKLEDSAMYFCASSSTSPRNEQFFGPGTRLTVL.

The V and J genes are TRBV30 and TRBJ1-5; no firm D call. The CDR3 has 15 residues. Germline V lookup: CDR1 GTSNPN, CDR2 SVGIG (reference sequence). Trimming pared 0 bases from V and 2 bases from J, leaving 11 bases between. The CDR3, as DNA: TGTGCCTGGAGTGTACTAGGGTTCGGCAATCAGCCCCAGCATTTT. This translates into CAWSVLGFGNQPQHF. Complete variable domain (other parts from reference TRBV30 and TRBJ1-5): SQTIHQWPATLVQPVGSPLSLECTVEGTSNPNLYWYRQAAGRGLQLLFYSVGIGQISSEVPQNLSASRPQDRQFILSSKKLLLSDSGFYLCAWSVLGFGNQPQHFGDGTRLSIL.

Many counts were recorded for this clonotype. The genes are TRBV6-1 and TRBJ1-5; tentative D call: TRBD1 (5 bases). The CDR3 extends over 15 amino acids. CDR1 is MNHNS, CDR2 SASEGT, per germline. The germline V and J ends were trimmed by 8 bases and 2 bases, with 16 bases remaining between them. The CDR3 coding sequence is TGTGCCAGCCGAGGAGGGGAGTTAGGCAATCAGCCCCAGCATTTT. It is translated as CASRGGELGNQPQHF.

This clonotype was recorded many times. This chain joins TRBV20-1 and TRBJ1-4; tentatively, D is TRBD1 (5 bases). Between the trimmed V and J ends, which lost 0 bases and 4 bases, there was a span of 15 bases. CDR1 is DFQATT, CDR2 SNEGSKA, per germline (reference sequence). CDR3 length equals 16 residues. CDR3 bases: TGCAGTGCTAGAGATGAGGAGGGGTGGAGTAATGAAAAACTGTTTTTT. This sequence encodes CSARDEEGWSNEKLFF.

This clonotype has a handful of counts. The chain carries TRBV27 and TRBJ2-1; possibly TRBD1 or TRBD2 for D (5 bases each). Germline V lookup: CDR1 MNHEY, CDR2 SMNVEV (reference sequence). The CDR3 runs to 14 residues. Trimming shortened V by 6 bases and J by 6 bases, and 15 bases separated the two germline ends. In DNA form, the CDR3 reads TGTGCCAGCAGCCGTGTGGGGGTGGGCAATGAGCAGTTCTTC. This codes for CASSRVGVGNEQFF.

This clonotype was seen a handful of times. V gene TRBV29-1 combines with J gene TRBJ1-2, with 11 bases that match TRBD1. Germline V CDR1 and CDR2: SQVTM, ANQGSEA. This CDR3 is built from 15 residues. Trimming at V came to 4 bases and at J to 0 bases, leaving 4 bases not matched to a gene. CDR3 bases: TGCAGCGTTGTGGACAGGGGGCCTCCTAACTATGGCTACACCTTC. Its translation: CSVVDRGPPNYGYTF.

V gene TRBV5-1 combines with J gene TRBJ1-1; D uncertain. This CDR3 region has 17 residues. Germline lookup yields CDR1 SGHRS and CDR2 YFSETQ. Deletions cut 4 bases from V and 0 bases from J, with 19 bases between. The CDR3 reads CASSRLPSELVNTEAFF. CDR3 bases: TGCGCCAGCAGCCGGCTACCCTCCGAGTTGGTGAACACTGAAGCTTTCTTT.

This clonotype occurred many times. DNA for the CDR3: TGTGCCACCTCGGATCGACCGTACCAAGAGACCCAGTACTTC. Its protein product is CATSDRPYQETQYF. This chain uses TRBV15 with TRBJ2-5; no firm D call. The V gene's germline CDR1 is LNHNV and CDR2 YYDKDF (reference sequence). This CDR3 spans 14 amino acids. With 8 bases removed from V and 0 bases from J, the gap between germline ends came to 13 bases.

This clonotype has a handful of counts. The chain is built from TRBV19 and TRBJ1-5; D remains ambiguous. The CDR3 spans 12 residues. V lost 3 bases and J 6 bases, leaving 6 bases between the germline ends. Germline lookup yields CDR1 LNHDA and CDR2 SQIVND (reference sequence). The CDR3 is CASSIGPQPQHF. CDR3 DNA: TGTGCCAGTAGTATCGGGCCTCAGCCCCAGCATTTT.

The rearrangement links TRBV7-9 to TRBJ2-7; TRBD1 agrees at 9 bases. This CDR3 spans 19 amino acids. Germline V gene sequence: CDR1 SEHNR, CDR2 FQNEAQ (reference sequence). V trimming: 4 bases; J trimming: 0 bases; junction bases outside the gene matches: 16. The CDR3 sequence is CASSSATGTGIIASYEQYF. The CDR3 region has the DNA TGTGCCAGCAGCTCTGCTACCGGGACAGGGATCATCGCCTCCTACGAGCAGTACTTC.

This chain joins TRBV20-1 and TRBJ2-7; 7 bases are a match to TRBD2. The germline CDR1 and CDR2 sequences are DFQATT and SNEGSKA (reference sequence). This CDR3 comprises 15 residues. V was pared by 5 bases and J by 3 bases, with 13 bases of the junction left unmatched. The CDR3 region has the DNA TGCAGTGCTCCCTGGGGGGGGGGGAGGGTCTACGAGCAGTACTTC. Translated: CSAPWGGGRVYEQYF.

This clonotype was observed at least ten times. A junction end diverges from the germline sequence, so it may reflect a read error. The V call is TRBV5-1, the J call TRBJ2-7; 9 bases map to TRBD2. The CDR3 covers 14 residues. Looked up from germline, CDR1 is SGHRS and CDR2 is YFSETQ. The CDR3 bases are TGTGCCAGTTCGTTGGCGGGAGGGACCTACGAGCAGTACTTC. Encoded protein: CASSLAGGTYEQYF. The full variable domain, its missing parts supplied by reference TRBV5-1 and TRBJ2-7, is KAGVTQTPRYLIKTRGQQVTLSCSPISGHRSVSWYQQTPGQGLQFLFEYFSETQRNKGNFPGRFSGRQFSNSRSEMNVSTLELGDSALYLCASSLAGGTYEQYFGPGTRLTVT.

This sequence joins TRBV20-1 and TRBJ1-4; no firm D call. Per the germline V gene, CDR1 is DFQATT and CDR2 is SNEGSKA (reference sequence). The CDR3 runs 14 residues. Trimming shortened V by 3 bases and J by 8 bases, and 16 bases separated the two germline ends. The CDR3 nucleotides are TGCAGTGCTAGTGCCCCCCGGGCCGCGGAAAAACTGTTTTTT. The encoded protein is CSASAPRAAEKLFF.

This clonotype was recorded many times. The rearrangement links TRBV10-3 to TRBJ1-4, with no clear D. Trimming removed 2 bases at V and 4 bases at J, with 8 bases between. CDR1 is ENHRY, CDR2 SYGVKD, per germline. This CDR3 contains 14 residues. In DNA form, the CDR3 reads TGTGCCATCAGTGAGAGGGCAGTTAATGAAAAACTGTTTTTT. Translation: CAISERAVNEKLFF.